The sequence of this TCR beta chain was determined in a study of Ad26.COV2.S vaccination and SARS-CoV-2 variants. Whole-study context: Ad26.COV2.S was injected intramuscularly once or twice, 56 days apart.

The repertoire was sequenced with immunoSEQ multiplex PCR; TCRdb's copy has only in-frame clones and lacks some. This table has hundreds of thousands of clones, 75% to 90% appearing once. Germline-derived CDR1 and CDR2 are ENHRY and SYGVKD. This CDR3 has 16 amino acids. Trimming at V came to 6 bases and at J to 4 bases, leaving 9 bases not matched to a gene. Treatment indicated: about 20 received Ad26.COV2.S at low or high dose, single or two shots; about 5 received placebo; per-sample allocation not given. Sampling occurred on day 63 after the first vaccine or placebo injection. An Ad26 vector was used to express Wuhan-strain SARS-CoV-2 spike as the vaccine.

V usage is TRBV10-3 and J usage is TRBJ1-5, with 10 bases that match TRBD1. The sequences come from peripheral blood, collected in a trial of Ad26.COV2.S vaccine versus placebo. This receptor was identified in a person aged 18 to 65 who received the Ad26.COV2.S COVID-19 vaccine or a placebo. DNA of the CDR3: TGTGCCATCAGCCGATCTCCGGGACAGGGGAATCAGCCCCAGCATTTT. It translates to CAISRSPGQGNQPQHF.